This T cell receptor beta chain comes out of a study of cytomegalovirus exposure and HLA in healthy donors. Study findings and constraints: A later analysis reported that several of the most significant clusters appeared to be linked to common viral pathogens, among them Epstein-Barr virus. TCR beta V- and J-gene trimming was later associated with a missense DCLRE1C variant. Upon later analysis, TCR association rates were observed to vary by HLA locus, being highest for DRB1 and lowest for HLA-C.

Comments on this clone: What it binds is not known.

CDR1 is MNHEY and CDR2 is SVGAGI in the germline V gene. The CDR3 loop spans 15 amino acids. V was clipped by 2 bases and J by 0 bases, with 11 bases between them. PCR primers comprised 60 Vbeta and 13 Jbeta primers. Sequencing was performed with immunoSEQ multiplex PCR; in TCRdb, only in-frame clones are kept and a portion is missing. The sample records tens of thousands of clones, approximately 68% being singletons. The sequence was collected from a woman between 45 and 60 years old in good health and CMV-seropositive. Material for sequencing was PBMCs. The chain links TRBV6-5 to TRBJ2-7; no clear D. CDR3 nucleotides: TGTGCCAGCAGTTACGCCGTACAGAGCTCCTACGAGCAGTACTTC. The encoded protein is CASSYAVQSSYEQYF.